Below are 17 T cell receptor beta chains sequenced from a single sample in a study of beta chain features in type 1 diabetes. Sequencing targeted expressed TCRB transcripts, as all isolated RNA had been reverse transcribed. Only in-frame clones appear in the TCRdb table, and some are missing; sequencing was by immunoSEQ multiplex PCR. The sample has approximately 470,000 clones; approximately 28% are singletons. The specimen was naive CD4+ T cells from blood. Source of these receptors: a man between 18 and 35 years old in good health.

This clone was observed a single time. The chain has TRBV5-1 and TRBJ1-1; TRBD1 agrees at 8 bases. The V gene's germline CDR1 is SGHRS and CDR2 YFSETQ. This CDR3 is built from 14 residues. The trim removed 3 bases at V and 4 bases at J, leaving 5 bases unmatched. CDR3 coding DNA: TGCGCCAGCAGCTCGAGGACAGGGAGCACTGAAGCTTTCTTT. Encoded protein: CASSSRTGSTEAFF.

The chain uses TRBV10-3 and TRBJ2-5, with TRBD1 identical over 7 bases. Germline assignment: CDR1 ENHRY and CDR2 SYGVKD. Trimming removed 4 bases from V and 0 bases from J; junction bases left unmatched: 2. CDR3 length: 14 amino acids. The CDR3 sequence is CAISVDRDQETQYF. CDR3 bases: TGTGCCATCAGTGTAGACAGGGACCAAGAGACCCAGTACTTC.

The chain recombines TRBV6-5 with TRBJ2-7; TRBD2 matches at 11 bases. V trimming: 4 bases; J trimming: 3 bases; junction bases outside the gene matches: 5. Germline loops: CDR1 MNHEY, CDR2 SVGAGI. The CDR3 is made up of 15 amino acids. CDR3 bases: TGTGCCAGCAGTTTGACTAGCGGGACTTACTACGAGCAGTACTTC. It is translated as CASSLTSGTYYEQYF.

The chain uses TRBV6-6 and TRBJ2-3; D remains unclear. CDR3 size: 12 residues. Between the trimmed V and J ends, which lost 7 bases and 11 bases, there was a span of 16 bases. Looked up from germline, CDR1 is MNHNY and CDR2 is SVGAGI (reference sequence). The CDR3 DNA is TGTGCCAGCACCTATTCCATGGGGAAGCAGTATTTT. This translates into CASTYSMGKQYF.

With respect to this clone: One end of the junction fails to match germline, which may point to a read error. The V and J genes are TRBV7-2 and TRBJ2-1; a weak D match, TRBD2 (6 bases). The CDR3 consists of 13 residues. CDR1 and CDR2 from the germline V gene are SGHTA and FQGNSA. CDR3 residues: CASSLAGGHEQFF. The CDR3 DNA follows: TGTGCCAGCAGTTTAGCCGGAGGGCATGAGCAGTTCTTC.

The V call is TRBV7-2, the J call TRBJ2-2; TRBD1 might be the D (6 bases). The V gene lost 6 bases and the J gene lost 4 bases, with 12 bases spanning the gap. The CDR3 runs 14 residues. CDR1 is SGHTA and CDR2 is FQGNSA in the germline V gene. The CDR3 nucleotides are TGTGCCAGCAGGACAGGTCCCCGCACCGGGGAGCTGTTTTTT. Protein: CASRTGPRTGELFF.

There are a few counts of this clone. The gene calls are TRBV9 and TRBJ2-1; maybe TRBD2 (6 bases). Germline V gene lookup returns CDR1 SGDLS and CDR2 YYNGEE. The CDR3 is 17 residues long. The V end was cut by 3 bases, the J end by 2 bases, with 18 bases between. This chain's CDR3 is CASSEVWGGQTYNEQFF. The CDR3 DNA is TGTGCCAGCAGCGAGGTATGGGGAGGCCAGACCTACAATGAGCAGTTCTTC. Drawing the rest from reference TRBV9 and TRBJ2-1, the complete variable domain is DSGVTQTPKHLITATGQRVTLRCSPRSGDLSVYWYQQSLDQGLQFLIQYYNGEERAKGNILERFSAQQFPDLHSELNLSSLELGDSALYFCASSEVWGGQTYNEQFFGPGTRLTVL.

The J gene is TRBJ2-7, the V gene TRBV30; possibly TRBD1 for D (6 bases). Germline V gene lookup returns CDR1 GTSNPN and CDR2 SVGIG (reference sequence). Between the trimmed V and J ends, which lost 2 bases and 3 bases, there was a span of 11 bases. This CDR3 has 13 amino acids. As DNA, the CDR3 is TGTGCCTGGAGTTCTGGGGGCGACTACGAGCAGTACTTC. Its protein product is CAWSSGGDYEQYF.

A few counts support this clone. CDR3 DNA: TGCAGCGTAGAAACAGGGCGTGTTCAGTTCTTC. It yields the protein CSVETGRVQFF. The chain recombines TRBV29-1 with TRBJ2-1; maybe TRBD1 (6 bases). The CDR3 extends over 11 amino acids. Trimming shortened V by 6 bases and J by 13 bases, and 16 bases separated the two germline ends. Germline lookup yields CDR1 SQVTM and CDR2 ANQGSEA.

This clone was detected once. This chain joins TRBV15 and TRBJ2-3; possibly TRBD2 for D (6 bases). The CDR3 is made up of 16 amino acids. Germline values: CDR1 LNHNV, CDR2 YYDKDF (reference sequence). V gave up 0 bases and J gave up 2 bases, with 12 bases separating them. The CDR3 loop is CATSRDSRRDTDTQYF. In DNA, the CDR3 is TGTGCCACCAGCAGAGATAGTAGGCGGGACACAGATACGCAGTATTTT.

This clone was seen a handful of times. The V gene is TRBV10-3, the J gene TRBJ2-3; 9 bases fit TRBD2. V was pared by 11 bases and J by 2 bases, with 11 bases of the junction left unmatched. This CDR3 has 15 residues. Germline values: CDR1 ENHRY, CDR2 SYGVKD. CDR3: CAVGGRAGNTDTQYF. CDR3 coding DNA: TGTGCCGTAGGCGGGAGGGCCGGGAACACAGATACGCAGTATTTT.

This CDR3 reads CASSFAWTWDEQFF. CDR3 bases: TGTGCCAGCAGCTTTGCGTGGACCTGGGATGAGCAGTTCTTC. V is TRBV12-1 and J is TRBJ2-1. TRBV12-1 is classified as a pseudogene. The CDR3 loop spans 14 amino acids.

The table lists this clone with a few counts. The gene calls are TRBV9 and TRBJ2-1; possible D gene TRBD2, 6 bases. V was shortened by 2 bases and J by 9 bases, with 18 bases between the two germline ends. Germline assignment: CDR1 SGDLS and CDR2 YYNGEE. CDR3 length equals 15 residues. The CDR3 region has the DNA TGTGCCAGCAGCGTCAGCGGGTCAGCGGGCGGTGAGCAGTTCTTC. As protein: CASSVSGSAGGEQFF.

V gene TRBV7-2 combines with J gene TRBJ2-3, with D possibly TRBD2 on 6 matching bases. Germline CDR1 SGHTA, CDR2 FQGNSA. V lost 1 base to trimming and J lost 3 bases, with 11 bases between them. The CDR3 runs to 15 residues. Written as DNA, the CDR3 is TGTGCCAGCAGCTTAGGGCTAGCGCAAACAGATACGCAGTATTTT. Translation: CASSLGLAQTDTQYF.

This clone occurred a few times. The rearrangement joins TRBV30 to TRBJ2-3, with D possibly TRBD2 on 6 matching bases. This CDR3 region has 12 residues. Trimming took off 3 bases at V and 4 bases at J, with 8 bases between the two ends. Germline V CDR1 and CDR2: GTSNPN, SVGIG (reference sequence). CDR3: CAWRTSADTQYF. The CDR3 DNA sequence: TGTGCCTGGAGGACTAGTGCAGATACGCAGTATTTT.

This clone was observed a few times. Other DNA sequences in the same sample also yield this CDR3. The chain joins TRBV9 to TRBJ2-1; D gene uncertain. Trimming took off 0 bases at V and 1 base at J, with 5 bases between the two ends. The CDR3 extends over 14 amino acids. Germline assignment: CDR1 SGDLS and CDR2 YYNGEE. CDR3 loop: CASSVGGSYNEQFF. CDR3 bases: TGTGCCAGCAGCGTAGGGGGTTCCTACAATGAGCAGTTCTTC.

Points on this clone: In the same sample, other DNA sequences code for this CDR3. CDR3: CASSLAGEQYF. CDR3 nucleotide sequence: TGTGCCAGCAGCTTAGCTGGCGAGCAGTACTTC. The V and J genes are TRBV7-6 and TRBJ2-7, with D unclear. This CDR3 is built from 11 residues. The germline V gene has CDR1 SGHVS and CDR2 FNYEAQ. Trimming took off 0 bases at V and 6 bases at J, with 3 bases between the two ends.